This T cell receptor (beta chain) was profiled in a study of blood T cells in healthy people across ages. Findings and limits, study-wide: Strongly correlated with naive T cell percentage was TCR beta diversity. From one million sequenced T cells, diversity estimates were lower bounds.

A second PCR of 7 to 11 cycles used a sample-barcoded 5' primer and a J-beta primer mix. Sequencing of every sample gave 3 million or more CDR3-containing paired-end reads. MiXCR was run by TCRdb on the 5' RACE reads, yielding one entry per CDR3 protein. In the table there are some 750,000 distinct CDR3 sequences, approximately 21% of which are singletons. This clonotype was picked up one time. Its matching antigen is unknown. The CDR3 contains 14 residues. V lost 5 bases to trimming and J lost 1 base, with 12 bases between them. CDR1 and CDR2 (germline): DFQATT, SNEGSKA (reference sequence). Isolation yielded PBMCs, at least 6 million per sample, in every case.

This receptor was obtained from a man between 65 and 85 years old in good health. The specimen was blood. The chain carries TRBV20-1 and TRBJ1-5; D not resolved. CDR3 sequence (DNA): TGCAGTGCTGCGGGCCTAATAAGCAATCAGCCCCAGCATTTT. Protein sequence: CSAAGLISNQPQHF.